This T cell receptor beta chain was profiled in a study of chemoradiotherapy in HPV16-positive cancers. This CDR3 is 14 amino acids long. V shed 2 bases and J shed 1 base, with 9 bases lying between them. Germline CDR1 reads SGHRS; CDR2 reads YFSETQ. To note about this clone: The antigen remains unidentified.

Method: immunoSEQ multiplex PCR; TCRdb's copy keeps in-frame clones and lacks some. There are approximately 9,300 clones in the sample; approximately 70% occur only once, and 14% lies in the top ten. Study results and caveats: Candidate HPV-specific clones and E7-related TCR motifs grew in tumor during treatment.

The chain links TRBV5-1 to TRBJ1-1; D is undetermined. Sampling was carried out from a patient who underwent chemoradiotherapy. This TCR was sampled from a human donor with HPV-associated anogenital cancer. CDR3 amino acids: CASSFSRRNTEAFF. The CDR3 DNA follows: TGCGCCAGCAGCTTTAGCAGGAGGAACACTGAAGCTTTCTTT. The full variable domain, rest sourced from reference TRBV5-1 and TRBJ1-1, is KAGVTQTPRYLIKTRGQQVTLSCSPISGHRSVSWYQQTPGQGLQFLFEYFSETQRNKGNFPGRFSGRQFSNSRSEMNVSTLELGDSALYLCASSFSRRNTEAFFGQGTRLTVV.